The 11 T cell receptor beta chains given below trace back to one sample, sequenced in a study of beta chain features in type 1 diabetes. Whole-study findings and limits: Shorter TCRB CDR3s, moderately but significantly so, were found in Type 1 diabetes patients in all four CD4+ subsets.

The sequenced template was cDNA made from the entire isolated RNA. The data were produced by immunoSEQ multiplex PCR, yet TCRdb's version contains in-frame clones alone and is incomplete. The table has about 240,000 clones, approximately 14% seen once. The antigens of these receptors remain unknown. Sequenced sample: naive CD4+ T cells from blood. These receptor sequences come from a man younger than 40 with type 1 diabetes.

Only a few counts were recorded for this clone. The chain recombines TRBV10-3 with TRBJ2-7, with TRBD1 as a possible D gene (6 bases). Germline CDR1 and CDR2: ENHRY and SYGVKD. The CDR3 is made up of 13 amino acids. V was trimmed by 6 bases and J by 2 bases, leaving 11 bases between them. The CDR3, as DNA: TGTGCCATCAGCACAGGGTCCCCCTACGAGCAGTACTTC. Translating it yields CAISTGSPYEQYF.

The CDR3 DNA is TGTGCCAGCTCACCGCCCCGCTCCGGACTCGACTCCTACGAGCAGTACTTC. As protein: CASSPPRSGLDSYEQYF. V usage is TRBV18 and J usage is TRBJ2-7; TRBD2 might be the D (5 bases). Trimming shortened V by 3 bases and J by 0 bases, and 18 bases separated the two germline ends. Germline CDR1 KGHSH, CDR2 LQKENI. There are 17 residues in the CDR3.

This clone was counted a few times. CDR3 region: CASSVGNGGTDTQYF. CDR3 sequence (DNA): TGTGCCAGCAGCGTAGGAAACGGAGGGACGGATACGCAGTATTTT. This rearrangement joins TRBV9 to TRBJ2-3; the D gene is possibly TRBD2 (6 bases). V dropped 0 bases and J dropped 6 bases, with 14 bases sitting between them. This CDR3 region has 15 residues. In germline, CDR1 is SGDLS, CDR2 YYNGEE.

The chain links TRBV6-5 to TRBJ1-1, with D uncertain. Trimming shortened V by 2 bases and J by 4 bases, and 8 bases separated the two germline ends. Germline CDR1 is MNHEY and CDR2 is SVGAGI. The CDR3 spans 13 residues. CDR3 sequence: CASSYEVSTEAFF. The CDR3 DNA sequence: TGTGCCAGCAGTTACGAGGTGTCCACTGAAGCTTTCTTT.

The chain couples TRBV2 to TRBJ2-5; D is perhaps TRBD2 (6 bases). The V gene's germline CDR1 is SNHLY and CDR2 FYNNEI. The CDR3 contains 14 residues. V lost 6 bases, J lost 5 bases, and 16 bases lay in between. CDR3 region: CASSRDSYRETQYF. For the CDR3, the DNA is TGTGCCAGCAGCCGGGACTCCTATCGGGAGACCCAGTACTTC.

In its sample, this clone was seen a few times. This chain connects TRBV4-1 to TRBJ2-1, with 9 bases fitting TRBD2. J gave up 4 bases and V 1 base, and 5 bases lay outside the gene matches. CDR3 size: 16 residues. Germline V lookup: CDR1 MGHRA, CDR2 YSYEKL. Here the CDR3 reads CASSQGPLAGYNEQFF. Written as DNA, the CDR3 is TGCGCCAGCAGCCAAGGTCCGCTAGCGGGATACAATGAGCAGTTCTTC.

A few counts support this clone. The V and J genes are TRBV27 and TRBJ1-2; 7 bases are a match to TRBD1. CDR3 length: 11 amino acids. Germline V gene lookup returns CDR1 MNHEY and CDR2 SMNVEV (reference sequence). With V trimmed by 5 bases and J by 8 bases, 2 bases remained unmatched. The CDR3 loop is CASSQGVGYTF. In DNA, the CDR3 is TGTGCCAGCAGTCAGGGGGTCGGCTACACCTTC.

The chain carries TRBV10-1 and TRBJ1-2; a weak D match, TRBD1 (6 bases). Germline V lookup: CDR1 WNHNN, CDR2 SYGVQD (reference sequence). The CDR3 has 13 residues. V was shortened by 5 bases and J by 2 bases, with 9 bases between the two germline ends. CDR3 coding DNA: TGCGCCAGCAGTTCTACAGGGAACTATGGCTACACCTTC. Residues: CASSSTGNYGYTF.

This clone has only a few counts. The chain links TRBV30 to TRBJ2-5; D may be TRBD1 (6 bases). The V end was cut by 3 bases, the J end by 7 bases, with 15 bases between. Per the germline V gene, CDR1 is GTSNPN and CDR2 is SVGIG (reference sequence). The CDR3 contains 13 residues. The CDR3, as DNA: TGTGCCTGGAGAGGGTGGGGGCAGGGGACCCAGTACTTC. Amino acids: CAWRGWGQGTQYF.

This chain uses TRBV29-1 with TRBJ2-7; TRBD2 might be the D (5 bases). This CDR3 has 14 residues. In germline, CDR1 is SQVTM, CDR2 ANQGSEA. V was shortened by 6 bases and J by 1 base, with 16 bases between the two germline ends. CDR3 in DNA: TGCAGCGTGGCCCGCGGAGGTCCATCCTACGAGCAGTACTTC. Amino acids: CSVARGGPSYEQYF.

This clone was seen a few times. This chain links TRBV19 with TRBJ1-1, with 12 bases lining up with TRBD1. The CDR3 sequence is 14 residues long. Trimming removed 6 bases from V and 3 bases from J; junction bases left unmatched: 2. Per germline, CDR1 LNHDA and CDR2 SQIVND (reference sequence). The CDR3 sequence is CASSRDRGHTEAFF. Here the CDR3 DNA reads TGTGCCAGTAGCCGGGACAGGGGGCACACTGAAGCTTTCTTT.